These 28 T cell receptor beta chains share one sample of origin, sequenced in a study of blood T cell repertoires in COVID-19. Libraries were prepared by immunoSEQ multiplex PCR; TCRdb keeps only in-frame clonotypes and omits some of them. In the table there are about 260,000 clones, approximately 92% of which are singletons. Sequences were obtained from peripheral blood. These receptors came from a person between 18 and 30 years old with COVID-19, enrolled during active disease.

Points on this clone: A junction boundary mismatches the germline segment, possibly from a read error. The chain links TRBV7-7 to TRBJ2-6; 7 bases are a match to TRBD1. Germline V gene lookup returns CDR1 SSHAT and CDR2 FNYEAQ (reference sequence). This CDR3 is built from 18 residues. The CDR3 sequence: CASSLERGPSSGANVLTF. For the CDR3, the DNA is TGTGCTAGCAGCTTAGAAAGGGGGCCGAGCTCTGGGGCCAACGTCCTGACTTTC.

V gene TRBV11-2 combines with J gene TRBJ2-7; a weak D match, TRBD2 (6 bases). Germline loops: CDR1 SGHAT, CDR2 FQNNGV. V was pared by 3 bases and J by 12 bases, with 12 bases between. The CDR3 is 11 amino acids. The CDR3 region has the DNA TGTGCCAGCAGCTTGGAGGGGCTTCGGTACTTC. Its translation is CASSLEGLRYF.

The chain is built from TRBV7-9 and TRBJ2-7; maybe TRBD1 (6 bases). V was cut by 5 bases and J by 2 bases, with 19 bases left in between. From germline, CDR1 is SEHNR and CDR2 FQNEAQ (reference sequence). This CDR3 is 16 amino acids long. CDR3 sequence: CASSQGTGPTTYEQYF. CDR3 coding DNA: TGTGCCAGCAGCCAGGGGACGGGGCCGACTACCTACGAGCAGTACTTC.

The CDR3 DNA is TGTGCCAGCAGCACCGGGACTAGTATGAATACGCAGTATTTT. As protein: CASSTGTSMNTQYF. This chain connects TRBV3-1 (or the pseudogene TRBV3-2) to TRBJ2-3; TRBD2 matches at 8 bases. The CDR3 runs to 14 residues. CDR1 LGHDT and CDR2 YNNKEL come from the germline V gene (reference sequence). The trim removed 5 bases at V and 7 bases at J, leaving 8 bases unmatched.

Written as DNA, the CDR3 is TGTGCCAGCAGCTTCGGAGCGGGAGACGAGCAGTACTTC. This translates into CASSFGAGDEQYF. The V gene is TRBV7-9, the J gene TRBJ2-7, with 8 bases lining up with TRBD2. The CDR3 spans 13 residues. J gave up 5 bases and V 3 bases, and 3 bases lay outside the gene matches. The germline CDR1 and CDR2 sequences are SEHNR and FQNEAQ (reference sequence).

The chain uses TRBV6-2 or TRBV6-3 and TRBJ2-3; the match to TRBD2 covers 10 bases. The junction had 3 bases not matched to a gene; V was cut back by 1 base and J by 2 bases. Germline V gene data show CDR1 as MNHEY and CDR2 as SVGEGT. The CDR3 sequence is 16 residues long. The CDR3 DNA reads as TGTGCCAGCAGTTACTTTACTAGCGGGGTCACAGATACGCAGTATTTT. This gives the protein CASSYFTSGVTDTQYF.

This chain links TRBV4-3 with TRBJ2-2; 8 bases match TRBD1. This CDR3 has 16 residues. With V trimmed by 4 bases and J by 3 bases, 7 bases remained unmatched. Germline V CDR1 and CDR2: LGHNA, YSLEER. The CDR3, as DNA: TGCGCCAGCAGCCTCTCAGGGGGCAGGGACACCGGGGAGCTGTTTTTT. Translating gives CASSLSGGRDTGELFF.

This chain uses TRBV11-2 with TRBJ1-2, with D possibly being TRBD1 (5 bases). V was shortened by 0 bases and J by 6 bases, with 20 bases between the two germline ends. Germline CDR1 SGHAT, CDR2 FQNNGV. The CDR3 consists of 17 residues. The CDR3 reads CASSLDYGAGPGDGYTF. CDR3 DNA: TGTGCCAGCAGCTTAGATTACGGGGCAGGCCCGGGGGATGGCTACACCTTC.

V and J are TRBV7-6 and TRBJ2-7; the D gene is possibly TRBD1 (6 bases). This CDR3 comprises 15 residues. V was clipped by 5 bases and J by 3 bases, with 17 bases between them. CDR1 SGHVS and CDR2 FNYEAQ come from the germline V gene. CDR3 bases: TGTGCCAGCAGCATTTCGGACAGCTTCAACTACGAGCAGTACTTC. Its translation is CASSISDSFNYEQYF.

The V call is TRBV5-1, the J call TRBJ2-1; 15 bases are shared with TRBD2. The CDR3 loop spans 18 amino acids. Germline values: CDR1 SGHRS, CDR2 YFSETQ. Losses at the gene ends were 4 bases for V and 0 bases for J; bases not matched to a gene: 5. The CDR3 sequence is CASSPGLAGGSSYNEQFF. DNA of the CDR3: TGCGCCAGCAGCCCCGGACTAGCGGGGGGGAGCTCCTACAATGAGCAGTTCTTC.

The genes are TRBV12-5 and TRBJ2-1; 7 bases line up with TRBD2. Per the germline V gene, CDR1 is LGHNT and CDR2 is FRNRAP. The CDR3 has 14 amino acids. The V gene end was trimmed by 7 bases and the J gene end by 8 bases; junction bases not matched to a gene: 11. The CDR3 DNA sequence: TGTGCTAGTGCTTCAGCGGGGTTGGGGGATGAGCAGTTCTTC. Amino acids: CASASAGLGDEQFF.

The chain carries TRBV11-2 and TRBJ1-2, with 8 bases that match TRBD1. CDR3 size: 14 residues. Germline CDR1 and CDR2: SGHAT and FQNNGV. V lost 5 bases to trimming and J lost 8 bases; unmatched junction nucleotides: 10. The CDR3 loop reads CASSPDRDGGGYTF. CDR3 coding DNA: TGTGCCAGCAGCCCGGACAGGGATGGTGGGGGCTACACCTTC.

The CDR3, as DNA: TGCGCCAGCAGCTGGACTTTGACAGAGACCCAGTACTTC. Translation: CASSWTLTETQYF. The chain has TRBV4-1 and TRBJ2-5; possible D gene TRBD2, 5 bases. This CDR3 comprises 13 residues. Germline V gene lookup returns CDR1 MGHRA and CDR2 YSYEKL. V was clipped by 5 bases and J by 4 bases, with 11 bases between them.

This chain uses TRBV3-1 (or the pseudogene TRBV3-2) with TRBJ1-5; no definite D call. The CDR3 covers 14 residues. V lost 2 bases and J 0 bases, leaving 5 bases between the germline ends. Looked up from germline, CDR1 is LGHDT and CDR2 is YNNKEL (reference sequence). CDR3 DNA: TGTGCCAGCAGCCAACACAATAGCAATCAGCCCCAGCATTTT. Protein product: CASSQHNSNQPQHF.

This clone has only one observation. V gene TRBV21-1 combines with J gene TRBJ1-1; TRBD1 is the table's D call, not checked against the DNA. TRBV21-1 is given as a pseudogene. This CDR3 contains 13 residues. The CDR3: CASIHRVNTEAFF. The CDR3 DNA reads TGTGCCAGCATCCACAGAGTCAACACTGAAGCTTTCTTT.

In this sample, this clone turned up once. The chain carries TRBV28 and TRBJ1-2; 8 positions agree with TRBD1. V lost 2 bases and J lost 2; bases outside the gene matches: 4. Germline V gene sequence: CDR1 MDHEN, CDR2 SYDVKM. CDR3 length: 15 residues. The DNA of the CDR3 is TGTGCCAGCAGTTTACTCACAGGGGGAAACTATGGCTACACCTTC. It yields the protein CASSLLTGGNYGYTF.

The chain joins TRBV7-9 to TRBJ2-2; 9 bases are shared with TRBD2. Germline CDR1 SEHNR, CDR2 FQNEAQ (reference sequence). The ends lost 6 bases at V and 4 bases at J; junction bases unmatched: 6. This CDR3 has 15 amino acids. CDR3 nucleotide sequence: TGTGCCAGCAGTCTTAGCGGGAGCACCACCGGGGAGCTGTTTTTT. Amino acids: CASSLSGSTTGELFF.

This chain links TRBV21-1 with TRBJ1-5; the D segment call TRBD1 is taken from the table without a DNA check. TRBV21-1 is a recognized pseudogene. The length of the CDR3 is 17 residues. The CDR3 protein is CASSTIRHVYSNQPQHF. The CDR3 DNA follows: TGTGCCAGCAGCACCATAAGACACGTCTATAGCAATCAGCCCCAGCATTTT.

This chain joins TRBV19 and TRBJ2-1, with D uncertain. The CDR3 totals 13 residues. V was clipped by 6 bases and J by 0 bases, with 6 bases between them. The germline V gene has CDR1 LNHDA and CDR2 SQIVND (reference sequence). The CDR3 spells CASRMSSYNEQFF. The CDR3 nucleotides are TGTGCCAGTAGGATGAGCTCCTACAATGAGCAGTTCTTC.

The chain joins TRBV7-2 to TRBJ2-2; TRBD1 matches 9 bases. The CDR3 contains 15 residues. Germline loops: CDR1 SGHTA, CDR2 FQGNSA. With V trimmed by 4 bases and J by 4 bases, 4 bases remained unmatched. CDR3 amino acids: CASSSQGAGTGELFF. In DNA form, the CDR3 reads TGTGCCAGCAGCTCACAGGGGGCGGGCACCGGGGAGCTGTTTTTT.

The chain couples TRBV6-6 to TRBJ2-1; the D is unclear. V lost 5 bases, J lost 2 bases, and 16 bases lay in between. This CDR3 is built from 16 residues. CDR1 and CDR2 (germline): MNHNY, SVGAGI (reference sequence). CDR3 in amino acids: CASSHPPVGPYNEQFF. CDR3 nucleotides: TGTGCCAGCAGTCACCCTCCTGTGGGCCCCTACAATGAGCAGTTCTTC.

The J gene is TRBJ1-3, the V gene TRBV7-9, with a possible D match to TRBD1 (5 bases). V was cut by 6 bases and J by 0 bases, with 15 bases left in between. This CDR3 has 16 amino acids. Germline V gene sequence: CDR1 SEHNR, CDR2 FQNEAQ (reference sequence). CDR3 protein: CASSLSTGGSGNTIYF. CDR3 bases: TGTGCCAGCAGTCTAAGTACGGGGGGCTCTGGAAACACCATATATTTT.

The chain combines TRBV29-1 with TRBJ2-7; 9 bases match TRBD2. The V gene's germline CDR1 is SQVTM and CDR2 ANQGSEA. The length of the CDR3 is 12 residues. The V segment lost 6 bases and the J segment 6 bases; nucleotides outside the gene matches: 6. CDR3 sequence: CSVWTSAGEQYF. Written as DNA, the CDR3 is TGCAGCGTCTGGACTAGCGCGGGCGAGCAGTACTTC.

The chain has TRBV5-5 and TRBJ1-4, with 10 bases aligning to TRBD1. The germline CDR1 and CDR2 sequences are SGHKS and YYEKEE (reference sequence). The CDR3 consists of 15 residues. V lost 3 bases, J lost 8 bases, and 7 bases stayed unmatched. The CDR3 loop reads CASSSTRTGGEKLFF. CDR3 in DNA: TGTGCCAGCAGCTCAACCCGGACAGGGGGAGAAAAACTGTTTTTT.

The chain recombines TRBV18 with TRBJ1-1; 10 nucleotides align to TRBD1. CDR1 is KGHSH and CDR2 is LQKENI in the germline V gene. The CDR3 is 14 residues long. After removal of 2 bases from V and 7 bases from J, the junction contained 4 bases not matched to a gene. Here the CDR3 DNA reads TGTGCCAGCTCACCAGGACAGGGGGGAGGTGAAGCTTTCTTT. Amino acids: CASSPGQGGGEAFF.

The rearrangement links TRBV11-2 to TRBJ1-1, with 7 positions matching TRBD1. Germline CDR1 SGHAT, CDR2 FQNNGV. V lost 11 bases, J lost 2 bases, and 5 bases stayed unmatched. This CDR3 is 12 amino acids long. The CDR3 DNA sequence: TGTGCCTCGGGACAGCTTAACACTGAAGCTTTCTTT. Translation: CASGQLNTEAFF.

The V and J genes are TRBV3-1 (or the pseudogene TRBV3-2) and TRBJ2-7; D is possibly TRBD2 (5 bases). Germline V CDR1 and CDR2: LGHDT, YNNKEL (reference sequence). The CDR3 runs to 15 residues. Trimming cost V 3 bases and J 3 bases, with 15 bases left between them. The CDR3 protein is CASSQTGITGYEQYF. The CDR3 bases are TGTGCCAGCAGCCAGACCGGGATTACGGGCTACGAGCAGTACTTC.

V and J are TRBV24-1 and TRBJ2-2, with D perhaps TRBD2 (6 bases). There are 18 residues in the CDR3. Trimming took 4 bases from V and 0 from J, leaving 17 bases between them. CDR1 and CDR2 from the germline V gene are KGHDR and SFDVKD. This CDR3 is CATSDTQRRDSNTGELFF. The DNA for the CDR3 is TGTGCCACCAGTGACACCCAACGCAGGGACTCGAACACCGGGGAGCTGTTTTTT.